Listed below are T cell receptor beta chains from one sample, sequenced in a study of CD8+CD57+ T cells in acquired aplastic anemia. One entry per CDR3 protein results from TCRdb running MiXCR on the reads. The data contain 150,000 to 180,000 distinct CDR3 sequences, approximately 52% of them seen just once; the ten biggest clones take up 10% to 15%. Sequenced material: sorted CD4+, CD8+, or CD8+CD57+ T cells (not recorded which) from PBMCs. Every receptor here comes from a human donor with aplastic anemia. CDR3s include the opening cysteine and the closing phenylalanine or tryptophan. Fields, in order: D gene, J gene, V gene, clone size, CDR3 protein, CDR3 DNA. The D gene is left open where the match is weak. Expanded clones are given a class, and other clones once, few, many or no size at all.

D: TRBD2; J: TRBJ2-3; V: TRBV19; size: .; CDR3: CASTPAGGQADTQYF; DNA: TGTGCCAGTACTCCAGCGGGGGGGCAGGCAGATACGCAGTATTTT
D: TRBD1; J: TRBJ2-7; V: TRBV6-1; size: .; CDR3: CASSITLQGSYEQYF; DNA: TGTGCCAGCAGTATTACTTTACAGGGGTCCTACGAGCAGTACTTC
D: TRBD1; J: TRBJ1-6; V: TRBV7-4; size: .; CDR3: CASSSIFIRTGNSPLHF; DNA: TGTGCCAGCAGCTCTATCTTTATCAGGACAGGGAATTCACCCCTCCACTTT
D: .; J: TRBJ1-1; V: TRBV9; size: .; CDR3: CASSPHGRDTEAFF; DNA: TGTGCCAGCAGCCCACACGGTAGAGATACTGAAGCTTTCTTT
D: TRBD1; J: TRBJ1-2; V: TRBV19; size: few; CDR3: CASSGSQGASGYTF; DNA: TGTGCCAGTAGTGGGAGTCAGGGGGCGTCGGGCTACACCTTC
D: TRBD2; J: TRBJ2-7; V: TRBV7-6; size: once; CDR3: CASSAPSGGGYEQYF; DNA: TGTGCCAGCAGCGCGCCTAGCGGGGGGGGCTACGAGCAGTACTTC
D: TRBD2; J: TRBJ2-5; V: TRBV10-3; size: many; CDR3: CAISDLSGGAPETQYF; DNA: TGTGCCATCAGTGACCTCAGCGGGGGGGCTCCCGAGACCCAGTACTTC
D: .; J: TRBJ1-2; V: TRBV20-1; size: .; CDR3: CSAREAPYGYTF; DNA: TGCAGTGCTAGAGAGGCCCCCTATGGCTACACCTTC
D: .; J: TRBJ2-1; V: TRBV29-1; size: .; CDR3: CSVPVGLTYNEQFF; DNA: TGCAGCGTCCCGGTGGGGCTAACGTACAATGAGCAGTTCTTC
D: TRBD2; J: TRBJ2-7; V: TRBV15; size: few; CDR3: CATSRETGGPDEQYF; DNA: TGTGCCACCAGCAGAGAAACGGGAGGGCCGGACGAGCAGTACTTC
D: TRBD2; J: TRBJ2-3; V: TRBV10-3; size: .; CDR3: CAISGLAGRTSTDTQYF; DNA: TGTGCCATCAGTGGCCTAGCGGGGCGGACTAGCACAGATACGCAGTATTTT
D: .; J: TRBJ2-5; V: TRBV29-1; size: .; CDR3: CSVDYPQYF; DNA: TGCAGCGTTGATTACCCCCAGTACTTC
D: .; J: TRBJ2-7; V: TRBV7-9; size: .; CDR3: CASSRDTEQYF; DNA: TGTGCCAGCAGCCGAGACACCGAGCAGTACTTC
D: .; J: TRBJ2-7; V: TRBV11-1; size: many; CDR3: CASSSMEGYGGVYEQYF; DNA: TGTGCCAGCAGCTCGATGGAGGGTTACGGAGGTGTGTACGAGCAGTACTTC
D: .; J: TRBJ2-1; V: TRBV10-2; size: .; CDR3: CASSDAGLVVVGQQFF; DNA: TGCGCCAGCAGTGACGCTGGGCTGGTCGTCGTGGGACAGCAGTTCTTC
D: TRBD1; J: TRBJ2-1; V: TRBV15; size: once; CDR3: CATTRDRGRNNEQFF; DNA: TGTGCCACCACCCGGGACAGGGGAAGAAACAATGAGCAGTTCTTC
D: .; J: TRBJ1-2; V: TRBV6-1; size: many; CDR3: CASRQYGYTF; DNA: TGTGCCTCCCGACAGTATGGCTACACCTTC
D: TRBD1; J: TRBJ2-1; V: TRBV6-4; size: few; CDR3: CASRDRELPYNEQFF; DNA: TGTGCCAGCAGAGACAGGGAATTGCCATACAATGAGCAGTTCTTC
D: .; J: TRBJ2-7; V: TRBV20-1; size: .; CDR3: CSASRDYEQYF; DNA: TGCAGTGCTAGTAGGGACTACGAGCAGTACTTC
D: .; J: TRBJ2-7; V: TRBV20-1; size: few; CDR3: CSASHQTDYEQYF; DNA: TGCAGTGCTAGCCACCAGACCGACTACGAGCAGTACTTC
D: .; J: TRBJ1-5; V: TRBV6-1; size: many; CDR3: CASRESGDSNQPQHF; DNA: TGTGCCAGCAGAGAATCGGGGGATAGCAATCAGCCCCAGCATTTT
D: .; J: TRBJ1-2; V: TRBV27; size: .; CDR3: CASSKTPLYGYTF; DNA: TGTGCCAGCAGTAAGACTCCGCTCTATGGCTACACCTTC
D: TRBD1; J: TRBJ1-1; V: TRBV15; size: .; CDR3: CATSRRQGEVGAEAIF; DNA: TGTGCCACCAGCAGACGTCAGGGGGAAGTAGGCGCTGAAGCTATCTTT
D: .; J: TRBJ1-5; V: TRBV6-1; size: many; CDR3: CASSGQGVGNQPQHF; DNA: TGTGCCAGCAGTGGTCAGGGCGTGGGGAATCAGCCCCAGCATTTT
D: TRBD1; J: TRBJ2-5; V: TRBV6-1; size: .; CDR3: CTSSARDSQVPQETQYF; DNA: TGTACCAGCAGTGCACGGGACAGCCAAGTACCCCAAGAGACCCAGTACTTC
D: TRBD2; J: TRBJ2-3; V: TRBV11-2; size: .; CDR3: CASSSFQRGSTDTQYF; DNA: TGTGCCAGCAGCTCCTTTCAGCGGGGGTCCACAGATACGCAGTATTTT
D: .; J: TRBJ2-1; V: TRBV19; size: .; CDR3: CASSIRGRYNEQFF; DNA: TGTGCCAGTAGTATTAGGGGCCGGTACAATGAGCAGTTCTTC
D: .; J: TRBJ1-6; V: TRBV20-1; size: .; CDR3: CSARDGGGNSPLHF; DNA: TGCAGTGCTAGAGACGGGGGTGGAAATTCACCCCTCCACTTT
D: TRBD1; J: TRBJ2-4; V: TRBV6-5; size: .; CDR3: CASSSGQLNLNIQDF; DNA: TGTGCCAGCAGTTCGGGACAGCTAAACTTAAACATTCAGGACTTC
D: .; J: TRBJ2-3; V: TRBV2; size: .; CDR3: CASRGRVSTDTQYF; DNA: TGTGCCAGTAGGGGACGGGTTAGCACAGATACGCAGTATTTT
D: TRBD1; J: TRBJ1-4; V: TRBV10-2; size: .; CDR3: CASSDGTGRRNEKLFF; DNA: TGTGCCAGCAGTGATGGGACAGGGAGGCGGAATGAAAAACTGTTTTTT
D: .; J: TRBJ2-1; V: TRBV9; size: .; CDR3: CASSGGAVHNEQFF; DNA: TGTGCCAGCAGCGGGGGGGCGGTCCACAATGAGCAGTTCTTC
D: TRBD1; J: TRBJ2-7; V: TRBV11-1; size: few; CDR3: CASSPGTGGIYEQYF; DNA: TGTGCCAGCAGCCCCGGGACAGGGGGCATCTACGAGCAGTACTTC
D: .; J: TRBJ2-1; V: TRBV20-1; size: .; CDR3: CSASEGGGAGMVNEQFF; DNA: TGCAGTGCTAGCGAGGGGGGCGGAGCGGGTATGGTCAATGAGCAGTTCTTC
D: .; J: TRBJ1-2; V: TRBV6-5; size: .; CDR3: CASSYGQANYGYTF; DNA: TGTGCCAGCAGTTACGGGCAGGCTAACTATGGCTACACCTTC
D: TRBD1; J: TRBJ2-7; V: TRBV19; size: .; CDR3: CASRGDRGGEQYF; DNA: TGTGCCAGTAGAGGGGACAGAGGGGGCGAGCAGTACTTC
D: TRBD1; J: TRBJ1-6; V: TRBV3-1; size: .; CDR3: CASSQWTGTLAKGPLHF; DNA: TGTGCCAGCAGCCAATGGACAGGGACCCTTGCTAAGGGTCCCCTCCACTTT
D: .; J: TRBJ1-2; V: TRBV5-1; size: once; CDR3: CASSPQGWGRRGYTF; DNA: TGCGCCAGCAGCCCGCAGGGATGGGGTCGACGTGGCTACACCTTC